The 5 T cell receptor beta chains presented below share a single source sample, sequenced in a study of CD8 T cells in Susac syndrome. RNA was extracted with the RNeasy kit, and a quantity of roughly 0.45 to 1 ug was reverse transcribed using random hexamers. TCRdb reprocessed the immunoSEQ multiplex PCR reads via MiXCR and lists one record per CDR3 protein. Of 170,000 or so distinct CDR3 sequences detected, 90% to 95% appear once; the ten largest clones hold 0.15% to 0.2%. What was sequenced was CD8+ T cells from PBMCs. The receptors shown here come from a human donor with multiple sclerosis.

This clonotype was seen once. The gene calls are TRBV10-3 and TRBJ1-1; D ambiguous. Germline V gene data show CDR1 as ENHRY and CDR2 as SYGVKD. The CDR3 length is 15 residues. Trimming took off 6 bases at V and 5 bases at J, with 19 bases between the two ends. The CDR3 nucleotides are TGTGCCATCAGCCCAAAAGCCCCGATAACGACTGAAGCTTTCTTT. Amino acid sequence: CAISPKAPITTEAFF.

The chain is built from TRBV20-1 and TRBJ2-1, with D perhaps assigned TRBD1 or TRBD2 (6 bases each). CDR1 is DFQATT and CDR2 is SNEGSKA in the germline V gene (reference sequence). V shed 1 base and J shed 0 bases, with 13 bases lying between them. This CDR3 spans 16 amino acids. The DNA of the CDR3 is TGCAGTGCTAGAGGAGGAGGGGGTTACTCCTACAATGAGCAGTTCTTC. Amino acid sequence: CSARGGGGYSYNEQFF.

This sequence joins TRBV29-1 and TRBJ2-7; 13 positions match TRBD2. This CDR3 region has 20 residues. CDR1 SQVTM and CDR2 ANQGSEA come from the germline V gene. J lost 4 bases, V lost 0 bases, and 18 bases had no gene match. The CDR3 spells CSVEESVGTSGRAPGYEQYF. The CDR3 region has the DNA TGCAGCGTTGAAGAGTCGGTCGGTACTAGCGGGAGGGCCCCCGGTTACGAGCAGTACTTC.

The CDR3 DNA is TGTGCCAGCAGGACAGCAACTAATGAAAAACTGTTTTTT. Translating gives CASRTATNEKLFF. The chain is built from TRBV12-3 or TRBV12-4 and TRBJ1-4, with D perhaps matching TRBD1 (5 bases). The CDR3 spans 13 residues. Trimming stripped 6 bases from V and 0 bases from J, with 5 bases between.

This clonotype came up once. The chain links TRBV12-3 or TRBV12-4 to TRBJ2-5, with TRBD2 matching 8 bases. J lost 5 bases, V lost 4 bases, and 3 bases had no gene match. The CDR3 runs 13 residues. Here the CDR3 DNA reads TGTGCCAGCAGTTATAGCGGGATGGAGACCCAGTACTTC. This codes for CASSYSGMETQYF.